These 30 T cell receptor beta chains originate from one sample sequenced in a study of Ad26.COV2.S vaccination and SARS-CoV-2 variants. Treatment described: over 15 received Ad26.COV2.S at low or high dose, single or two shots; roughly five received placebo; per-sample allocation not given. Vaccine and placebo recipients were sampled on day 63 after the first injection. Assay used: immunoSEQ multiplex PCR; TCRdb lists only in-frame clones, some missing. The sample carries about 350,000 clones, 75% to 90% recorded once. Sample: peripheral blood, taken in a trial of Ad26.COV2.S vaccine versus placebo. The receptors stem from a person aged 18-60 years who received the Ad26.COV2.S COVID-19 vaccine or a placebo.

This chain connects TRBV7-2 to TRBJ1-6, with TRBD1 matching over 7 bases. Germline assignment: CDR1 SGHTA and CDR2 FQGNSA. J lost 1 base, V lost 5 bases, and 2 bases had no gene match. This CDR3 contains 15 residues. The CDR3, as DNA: TGTGCCAGCAGCCTACAGGGGTCCTATAATTCACCCCTCCACTTT. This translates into CASSLQGSYNSPLHF. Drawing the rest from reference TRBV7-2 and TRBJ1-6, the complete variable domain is GAGVSQSPSNKVTEKGKDVELRCDPISGHTALYWYRQSLGQGLEFLIYFQGNSAPDKSGLPSDRFSAERTGGSVSTLTIQRTQQEDSAVYLCASSLQGSYNSPLHFGNGTRLTVT.

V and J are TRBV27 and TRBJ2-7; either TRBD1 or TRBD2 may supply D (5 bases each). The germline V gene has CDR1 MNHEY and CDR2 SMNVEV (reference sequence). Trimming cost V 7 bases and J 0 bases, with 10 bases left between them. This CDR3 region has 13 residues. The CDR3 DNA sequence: TGTGCCAGCATGCCAGGGACCTCCTACGAGCAGTACTTC. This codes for CASMPGTSYEQYF.

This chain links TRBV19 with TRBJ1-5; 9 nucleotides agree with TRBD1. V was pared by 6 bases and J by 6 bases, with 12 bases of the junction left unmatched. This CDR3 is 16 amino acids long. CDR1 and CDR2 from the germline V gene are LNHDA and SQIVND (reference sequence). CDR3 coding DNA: TGTGCCAGTAGCTTCTTACCGACAGGGGGTGGTCAGCCCCAGCATTTT. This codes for CASSFLPTGGGQPQHF. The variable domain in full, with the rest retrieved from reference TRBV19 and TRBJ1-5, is DGGITQSPKYLFRKEGQNVTLSCEQNLNHDAMYWYRQDPGQGLRLIYYSQIVNDFQKGDIAEGYSVSREKKESFPLTVTSAQKNPTAFYLCASSFLPTGGGQPQHFGDGTRLSIL.

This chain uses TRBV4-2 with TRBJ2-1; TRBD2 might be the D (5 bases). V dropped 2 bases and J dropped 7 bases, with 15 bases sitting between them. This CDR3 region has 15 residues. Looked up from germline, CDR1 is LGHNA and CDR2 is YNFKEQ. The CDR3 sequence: CASSQSVGRMNEQFF. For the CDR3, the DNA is TGTGCCAGCAGCCAATCTGTGGGGAGAATGAATGAGCAGTTCTTC.

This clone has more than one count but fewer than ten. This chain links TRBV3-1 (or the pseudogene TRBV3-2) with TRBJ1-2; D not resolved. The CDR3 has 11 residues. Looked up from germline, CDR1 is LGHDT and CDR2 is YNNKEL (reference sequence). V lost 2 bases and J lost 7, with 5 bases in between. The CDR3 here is CASSQYAGYTF. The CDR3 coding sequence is TGTGCCAGCAGCCAATACGCTGGCTACACCTTC.

The CDR3 region has the DNA TGTGCCAGCAGCCACGGGTACTCTGGGGCCAACGTCCTGACTTTC. Its protein is CASSHGYSGANVLTF. The chain uses TRBV11-2 and TRBJ2-6; D gene unclear. V was pared by 5 bases and J by 0 bases, with 8 bases between. Germline CDR1 reads SGHAT; CDR2 reads FQNNGV. This CDR3 region has 15 residues.

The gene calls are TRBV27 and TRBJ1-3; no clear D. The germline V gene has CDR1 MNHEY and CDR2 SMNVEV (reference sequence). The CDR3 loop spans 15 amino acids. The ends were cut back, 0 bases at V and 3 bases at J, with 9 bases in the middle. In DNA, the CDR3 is TGTGCCAGCAGTTTATCGACGGCAGGTGGAAACACCATATATTTT. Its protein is CASSLSTAGGNTIYF.

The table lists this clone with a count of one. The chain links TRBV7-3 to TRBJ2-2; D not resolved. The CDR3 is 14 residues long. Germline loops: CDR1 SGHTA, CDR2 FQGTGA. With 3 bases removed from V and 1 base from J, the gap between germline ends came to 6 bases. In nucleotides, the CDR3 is TGTGCCAGCAGCTTCGGTCTGAACACCGGGGAGCTGTTTTTT. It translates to CASSFGLNTGELFF.

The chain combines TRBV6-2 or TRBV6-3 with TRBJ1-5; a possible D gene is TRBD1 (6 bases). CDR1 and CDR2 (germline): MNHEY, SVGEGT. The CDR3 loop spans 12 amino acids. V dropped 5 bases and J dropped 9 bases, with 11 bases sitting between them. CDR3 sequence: CASSRTGAPQHF. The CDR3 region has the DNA TGTGCCAGCAGTCGGACGGGGGCGCCCCAGCATTTT.

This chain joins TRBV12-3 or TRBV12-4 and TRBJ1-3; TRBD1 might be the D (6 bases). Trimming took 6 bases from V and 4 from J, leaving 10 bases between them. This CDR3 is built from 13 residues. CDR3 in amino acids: CASSRGSGNTIYF. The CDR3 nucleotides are TGTGCCAGCAGCAGGGGATCCGGAAACACCATATATTTT.

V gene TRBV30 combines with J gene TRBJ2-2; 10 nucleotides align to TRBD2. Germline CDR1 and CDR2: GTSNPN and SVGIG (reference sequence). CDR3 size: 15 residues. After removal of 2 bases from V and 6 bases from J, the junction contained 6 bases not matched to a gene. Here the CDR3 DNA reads TGTGCCTGGAGTCGAGCGGGAGGGTTAGCCGGGGAGCTGTTTTTT. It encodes CAWSRAGGLAGELFF.

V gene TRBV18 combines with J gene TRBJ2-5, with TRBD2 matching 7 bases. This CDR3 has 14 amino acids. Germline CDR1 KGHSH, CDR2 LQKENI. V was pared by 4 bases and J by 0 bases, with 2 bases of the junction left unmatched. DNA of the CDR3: TGTGCCAGCTCACTGGGAGGGAACCAAGAGACCCAGTACTTC. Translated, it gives CASSLGGNQETQYF. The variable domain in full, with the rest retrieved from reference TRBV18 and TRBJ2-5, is NAGVMQNPRHLVRRRGQEARLRCSPMKGHSHVYWYRQLPEEGLKFMVYLQKENIIDESGMPKERFSAEFPKEGPSILRIQQVVRGDSAAYFCASSLGGNQETQYFGPGTRLLVL.

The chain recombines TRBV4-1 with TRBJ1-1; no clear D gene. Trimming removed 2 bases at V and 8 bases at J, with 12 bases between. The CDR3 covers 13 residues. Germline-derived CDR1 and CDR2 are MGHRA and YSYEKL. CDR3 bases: TGCGCCAGCAGCCAAAACTCCCCCCCAGAAGCTTTCTTT. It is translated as CASSQNSPPEAFF.

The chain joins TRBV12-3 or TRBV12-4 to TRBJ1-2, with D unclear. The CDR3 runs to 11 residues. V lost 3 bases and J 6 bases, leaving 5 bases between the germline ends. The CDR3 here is CASSFGHGYTF. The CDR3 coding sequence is TGTGCCAGCAGTTTCGGGCATGGCTACACCTTC.

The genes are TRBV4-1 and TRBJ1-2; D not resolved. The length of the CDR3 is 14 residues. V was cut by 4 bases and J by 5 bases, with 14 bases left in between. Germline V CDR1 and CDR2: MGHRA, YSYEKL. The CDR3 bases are TGCGCCAGCAGCCTCCGAGGGATGGGTTATGGCTACACCTTC. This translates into CASSLRGMGYGYTF.

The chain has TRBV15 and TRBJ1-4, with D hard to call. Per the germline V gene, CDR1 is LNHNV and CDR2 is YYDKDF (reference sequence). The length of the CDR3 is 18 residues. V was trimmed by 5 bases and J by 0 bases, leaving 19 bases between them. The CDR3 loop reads CATSARGGIFATNEKLFF. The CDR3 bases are TGTGCCACCAGCGCCCGGGGAGGGATTTTTGCAACTAATGAAAAACTGTTTTTT. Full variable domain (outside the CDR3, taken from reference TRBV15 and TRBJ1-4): DAMVIQNPRYQVTQFGKPVTLSCSQTLNHNVMYWYQQKSSQAPKLLFHYYDKDFNNEADTPDNFQSRRPNTSFCFLDIRSPGLGDTAMYLCATSARGGIFATNEKLFFGSGTQLSVL.

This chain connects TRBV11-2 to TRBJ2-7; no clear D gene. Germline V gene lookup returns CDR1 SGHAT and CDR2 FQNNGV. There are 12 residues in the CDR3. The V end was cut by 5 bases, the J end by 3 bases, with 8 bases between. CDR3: CASSLSHYEQYF. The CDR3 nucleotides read TGTGCCAGCAGCCTCTCCCACTACGAGCAGTACTTC.

This chain's CDR3 is CAIREGANYGYTF. The CDR3 region has the DNA TGTGCCATCAGGGAGGGGGCTAACTATGGCTACACCTTC. The chain joins TRBV19 to TRBJ1-2, with a possible D match to TRBD1 (6 bases). The CDR3 is made up of 13 amino acids. Trimming removed 10 bases at V and 0 bases at J, with 12 bases between. The germline V gene encodes CDR1 LNHDA and CDR2 SQIVND (reference sequence).

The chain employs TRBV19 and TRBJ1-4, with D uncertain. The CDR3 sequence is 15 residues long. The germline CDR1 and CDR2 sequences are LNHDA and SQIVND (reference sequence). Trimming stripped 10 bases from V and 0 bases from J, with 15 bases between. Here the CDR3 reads CATFEGSATNEKLFF. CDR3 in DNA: TGTGCCACCTTCGAGGGATCGGCAACTAATGAAAAACTGTTTTTT.

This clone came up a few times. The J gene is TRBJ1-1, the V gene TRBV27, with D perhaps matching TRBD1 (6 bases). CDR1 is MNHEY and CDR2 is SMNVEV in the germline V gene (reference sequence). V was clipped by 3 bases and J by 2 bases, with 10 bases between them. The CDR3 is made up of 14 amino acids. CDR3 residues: CASSLDRYNTEAFF. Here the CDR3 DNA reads TGTGCCAGCAGTTTGGACAGATACAACACTGAAGCTTTCTTT.

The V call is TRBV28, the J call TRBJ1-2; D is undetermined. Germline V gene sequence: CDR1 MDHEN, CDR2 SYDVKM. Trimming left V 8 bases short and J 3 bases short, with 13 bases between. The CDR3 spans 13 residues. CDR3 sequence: CASSDPHDYGYTF. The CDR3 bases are TGTGCCAGCTCTGACCCCCACGACTATGGCTACACCTTC.

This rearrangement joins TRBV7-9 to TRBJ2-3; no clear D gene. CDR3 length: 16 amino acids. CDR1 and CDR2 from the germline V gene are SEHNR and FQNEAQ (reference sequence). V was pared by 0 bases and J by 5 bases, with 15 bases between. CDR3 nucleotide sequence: TGTGCCAGCAGCTTAGCTGAGCATCTCGGTTTAGATACGCAGTATTTT. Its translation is CASSLAEHLGLDTQYF.

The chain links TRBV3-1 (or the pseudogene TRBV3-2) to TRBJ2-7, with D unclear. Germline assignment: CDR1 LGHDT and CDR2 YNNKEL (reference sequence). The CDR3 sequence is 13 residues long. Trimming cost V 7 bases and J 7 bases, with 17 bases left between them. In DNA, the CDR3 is TGTGCCAGCACCCCGAGTGGGTGGAGAGAGCAGTACTTC. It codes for CASTPSGWREQYF.

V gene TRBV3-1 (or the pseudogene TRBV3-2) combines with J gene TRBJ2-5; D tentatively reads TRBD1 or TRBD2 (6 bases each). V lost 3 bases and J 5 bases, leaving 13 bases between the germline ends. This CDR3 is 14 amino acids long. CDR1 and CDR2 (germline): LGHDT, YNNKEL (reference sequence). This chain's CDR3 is CASSHSPGAETQYF. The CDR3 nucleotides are TGTGCCAGCAGCCATAGTCCGGGGGCCGAGACCCAGTACTTC.

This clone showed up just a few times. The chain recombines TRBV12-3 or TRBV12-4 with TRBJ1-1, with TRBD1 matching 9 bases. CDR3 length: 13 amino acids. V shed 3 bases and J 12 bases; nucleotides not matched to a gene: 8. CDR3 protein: CASSFDRGTGSFF. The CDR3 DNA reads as TGTGCCAGCAGTTTTGATCGTGGGACAGGGTCTTTCTTT.

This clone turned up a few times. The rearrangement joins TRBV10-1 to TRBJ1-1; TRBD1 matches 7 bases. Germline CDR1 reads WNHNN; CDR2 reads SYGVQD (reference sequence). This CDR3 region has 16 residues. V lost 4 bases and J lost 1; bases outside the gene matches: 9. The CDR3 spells CASSGPPGQPNTEAFF. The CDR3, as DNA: TGCGCCAGCAGTGGGCCCCCGGGACAGCCGAACACTGAAGCTTTCTTT.

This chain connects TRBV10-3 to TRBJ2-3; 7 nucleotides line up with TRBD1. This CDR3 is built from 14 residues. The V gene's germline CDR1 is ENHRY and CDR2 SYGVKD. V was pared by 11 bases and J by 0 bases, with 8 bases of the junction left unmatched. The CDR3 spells CAVTKQGSTDTQYF. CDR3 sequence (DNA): TGTGCCGTAACGAAACAGGGGAGCACAGATACGCAGTATTTT.

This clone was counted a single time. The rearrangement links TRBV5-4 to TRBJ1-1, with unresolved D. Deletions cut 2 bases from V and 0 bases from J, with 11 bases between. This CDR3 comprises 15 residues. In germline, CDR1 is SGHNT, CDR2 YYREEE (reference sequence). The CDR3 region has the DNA TGTGCCAGCAGCTTAAGTCCCCGGATGAACACTGAAGCTTTCTTT. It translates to CASSLSPRMNTEAFF.

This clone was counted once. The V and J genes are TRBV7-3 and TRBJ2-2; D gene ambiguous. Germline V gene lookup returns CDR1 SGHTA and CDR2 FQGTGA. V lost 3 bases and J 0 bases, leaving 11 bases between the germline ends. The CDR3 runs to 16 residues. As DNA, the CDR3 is TGTGCCAGCAGCTTGGGCATCTCTCCGAACACCGGGGAGCTGTTTTTT. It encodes CASSLGISPNTGELFF.

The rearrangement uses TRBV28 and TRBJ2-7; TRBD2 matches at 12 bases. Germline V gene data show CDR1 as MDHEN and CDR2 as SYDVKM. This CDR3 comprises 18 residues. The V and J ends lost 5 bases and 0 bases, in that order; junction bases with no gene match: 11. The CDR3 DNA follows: TGTGCCAGCAGTAGAGCCGGGACTAGCGGGCGAAGCTCCTACGAGCAGTACTTC. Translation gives CASSRAGTSGRSSYEQYF.